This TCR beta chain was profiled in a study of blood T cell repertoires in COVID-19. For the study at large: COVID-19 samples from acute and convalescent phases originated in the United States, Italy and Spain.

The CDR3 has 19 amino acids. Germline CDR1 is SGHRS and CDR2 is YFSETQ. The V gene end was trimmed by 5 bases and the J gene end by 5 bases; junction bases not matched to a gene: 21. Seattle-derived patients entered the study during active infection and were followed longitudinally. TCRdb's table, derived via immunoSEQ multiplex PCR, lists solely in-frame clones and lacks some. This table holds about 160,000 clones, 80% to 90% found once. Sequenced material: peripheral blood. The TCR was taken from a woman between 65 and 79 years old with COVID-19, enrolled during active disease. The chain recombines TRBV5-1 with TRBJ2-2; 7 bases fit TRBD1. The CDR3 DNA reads TGCGCCAGCAGTAAAAGGTCCTTTCCCTCGACAGGGCGGACCGGGGAGCTGTTTTTT. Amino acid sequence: CASSKRSFPSTGRTGELFF.